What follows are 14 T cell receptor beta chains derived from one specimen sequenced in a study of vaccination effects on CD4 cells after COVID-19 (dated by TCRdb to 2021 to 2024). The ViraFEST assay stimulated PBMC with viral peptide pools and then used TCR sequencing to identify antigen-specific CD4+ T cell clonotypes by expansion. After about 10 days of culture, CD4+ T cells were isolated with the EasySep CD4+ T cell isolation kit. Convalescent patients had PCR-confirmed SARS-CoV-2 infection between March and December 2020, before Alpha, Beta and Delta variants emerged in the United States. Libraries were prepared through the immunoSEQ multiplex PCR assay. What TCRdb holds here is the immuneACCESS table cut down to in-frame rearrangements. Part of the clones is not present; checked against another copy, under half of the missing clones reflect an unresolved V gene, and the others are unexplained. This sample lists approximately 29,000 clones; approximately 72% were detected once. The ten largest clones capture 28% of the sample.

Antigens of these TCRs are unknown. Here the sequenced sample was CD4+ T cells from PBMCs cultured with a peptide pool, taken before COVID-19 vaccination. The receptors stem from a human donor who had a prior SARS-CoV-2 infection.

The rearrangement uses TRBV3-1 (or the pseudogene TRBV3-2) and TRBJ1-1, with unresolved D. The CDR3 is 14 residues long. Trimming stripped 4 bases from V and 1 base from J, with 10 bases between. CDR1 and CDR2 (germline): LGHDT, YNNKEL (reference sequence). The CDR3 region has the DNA TGTGCCAGCAGCCTCCTTCCAGAGAACACTGAAGCTTTCTTT. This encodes CASSLLPENTEAFF.

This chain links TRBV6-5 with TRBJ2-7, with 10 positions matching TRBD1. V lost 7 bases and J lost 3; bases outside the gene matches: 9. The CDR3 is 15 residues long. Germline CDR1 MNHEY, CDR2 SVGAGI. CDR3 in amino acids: CASKSTGGLLYEQYF. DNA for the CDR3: TGTGCCAGCAAATCGACAGGGGGCCTCCTCTACGAGCAGTACTTC.

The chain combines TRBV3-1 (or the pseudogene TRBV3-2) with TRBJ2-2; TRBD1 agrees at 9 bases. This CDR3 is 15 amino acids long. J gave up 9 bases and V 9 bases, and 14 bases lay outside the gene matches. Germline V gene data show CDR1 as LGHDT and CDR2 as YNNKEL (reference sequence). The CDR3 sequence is CARGDRVLLSRELFF. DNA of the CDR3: TGTGCCAGAGGGGACAGGGTCCTTTTGAGCCGGGAGCTGTTTTTT.

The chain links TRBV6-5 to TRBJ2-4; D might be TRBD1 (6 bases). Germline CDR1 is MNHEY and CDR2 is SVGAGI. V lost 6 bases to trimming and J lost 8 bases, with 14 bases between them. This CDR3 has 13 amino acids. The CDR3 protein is CASRDRLRDIQYF. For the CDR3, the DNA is TGTGCCAGCAGAGACAGGCTTAGGGACATTCAGTACTTC.

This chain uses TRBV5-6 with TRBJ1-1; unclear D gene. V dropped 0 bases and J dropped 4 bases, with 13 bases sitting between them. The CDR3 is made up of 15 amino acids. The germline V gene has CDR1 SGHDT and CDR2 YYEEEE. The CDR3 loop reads CASSLVPQGSTEAFF. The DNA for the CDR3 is TGTGCCAGCAGCTTGGTACCCCAAGGGAGCACTGAAGCTTTCTTT.

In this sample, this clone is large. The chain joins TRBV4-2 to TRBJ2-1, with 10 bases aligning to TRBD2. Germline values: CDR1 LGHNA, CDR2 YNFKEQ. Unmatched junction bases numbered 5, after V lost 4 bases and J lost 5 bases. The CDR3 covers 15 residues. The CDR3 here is CASSPGLAGDNEQFF. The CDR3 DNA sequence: TGTGCCAGCAGCCCCGGGCTAGCGGGGGACAATGAGCAGTTCTTC.

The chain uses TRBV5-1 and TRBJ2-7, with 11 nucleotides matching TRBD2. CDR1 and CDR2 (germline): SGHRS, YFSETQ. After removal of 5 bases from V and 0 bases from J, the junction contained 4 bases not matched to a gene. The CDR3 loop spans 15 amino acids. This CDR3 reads CASRPTSGSSYEQYF. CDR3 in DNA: TGCGCCAGCAGACCAACTAGCGGGAGCTCCTACGAGCAGTACTTC.

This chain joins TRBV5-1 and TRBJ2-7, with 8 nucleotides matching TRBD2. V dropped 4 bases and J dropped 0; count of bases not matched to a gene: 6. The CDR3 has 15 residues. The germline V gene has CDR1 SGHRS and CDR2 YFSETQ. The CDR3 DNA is TGCGCCAGCAGCCCACCTAGCGGGTACTCCTACGAGCAGTACTTC. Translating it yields CASSPPSGYSYEQYF.

In DNA form, the CDR3 reads TGTGCCAGCAGTGGGCTGGAGACCCAGTACTTC. It is translated as CASSGLETQYF. This chain joins TRBV2 and TRBJ2-5, with D unresolved. Deletions cut 4 bases from V and 5 bases from J, with 5 bases between. The germline gives CDR1 SNHLY, CDR2 FYNNEI. The CDR3 is 11 residues long.

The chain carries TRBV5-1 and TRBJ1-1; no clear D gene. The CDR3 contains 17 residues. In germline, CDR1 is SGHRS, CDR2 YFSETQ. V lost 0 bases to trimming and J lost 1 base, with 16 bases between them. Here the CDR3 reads CASSLVWAGSTNTEAFF. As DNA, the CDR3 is TGCGCCAGCAGCTTGGTATGGGCGGGGAGTACGAACACTGAAGCTTTCTTT.

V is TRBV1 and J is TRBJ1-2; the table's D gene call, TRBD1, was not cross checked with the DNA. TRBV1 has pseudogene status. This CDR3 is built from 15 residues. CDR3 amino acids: CTSFIPRGISGGYTF. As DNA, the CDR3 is TGCACCAGCTTCATTCCGAGGGGGATATCTGGTGGCTACACCTTC.

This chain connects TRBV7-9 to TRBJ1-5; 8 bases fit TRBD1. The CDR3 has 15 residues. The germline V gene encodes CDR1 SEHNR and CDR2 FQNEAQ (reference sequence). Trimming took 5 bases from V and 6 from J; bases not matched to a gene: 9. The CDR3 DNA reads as TGTGCCAGCAGCGCCACCACAGGGGGAGGTCAGCCCCAGCATTTT. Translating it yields CASSATTGGGQPQHF.

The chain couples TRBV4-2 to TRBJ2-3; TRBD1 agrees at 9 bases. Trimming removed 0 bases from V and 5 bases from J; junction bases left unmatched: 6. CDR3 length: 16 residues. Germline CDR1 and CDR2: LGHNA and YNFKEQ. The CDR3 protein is CASSQDLQGARDTQYF. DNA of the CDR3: TGTGCCAGCAGCCAAGATCTACAGGGGGCAAGAGATACGCAGTATTTT.

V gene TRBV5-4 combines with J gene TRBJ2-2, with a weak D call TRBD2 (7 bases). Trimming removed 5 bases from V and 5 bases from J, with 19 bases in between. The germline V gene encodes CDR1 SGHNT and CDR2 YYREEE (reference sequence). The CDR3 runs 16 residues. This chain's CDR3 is CASRDAKGGATGELFF. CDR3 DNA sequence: TGTGCCAGCAGAGATGCGAAGGGGGGGGCAACCGGGGAGCTGTTTTTT. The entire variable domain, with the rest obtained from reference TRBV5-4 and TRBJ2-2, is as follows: ETGVTQSPTHLIKTRGQQVTLRCSSQSGHNTVSWYQQALGQGPQFIFQYYREEENGRGNFPPRFSGLQFPNYSSELNVNALELDDSALYLCASRDAKGGATGELFFGEGSRLTVL.